The entry that follows covers one TCR beta chain sequence. Its cognate antigen has yet to be identified. The sample holds no much larger clone one base away, and base qualities are not on file. Whole blood was collected in K2EDTA tubes by collaborating institutions according to the institutions' own protocols. For TCRbeta analysis, collaborator samples were shipped as frozen whole blood, as isolated PBMCs, or as DNA extracted from either sample type. The CDR3 sequence holds 14 residues, the cysteine and phenylalanine included. Just the 42-base CDR3 DNA is kept, in frame starting at base 1. Cut back by 5 bases and 3 bases, the V and J ends lie 14 bases apart. Based on the germline V gene (reference sequence), the CDR1 and CDR2 sequences are MNHEY and SMNVEV. This entry comes from a study of blood T cell repertoires in COVID-19 (TCRdb year 2020). The study in broad terms: Samples from collaborators originated in the United States, Italy and Spain and spanned both the acute and convalescent phases of COVID-19. The prospective study material was composed of cDNA or gDNA derived from T cells, B-cell-depleted T cells, or PBMCs. Subjects who had been exposed to COVID-19, were actively infected with it, or had recovered from it provided the deeply sampled blood TCRbeta repertoires that made up the dataset. The repertoires were made available in a free public database intended to serve as a resource for research on the immune response to SARS-CoV-2. Samples came from the ongoing ImmuneRACE study (first 160 participants) plus 1,254 subjects from 6 global collaborators. The sample metadata nearly always contained a de-identified subject ID, COVID-19 status, age in years and sex. Where HLA class I and class II types were available, the types were taken from metadata supplied by the sample provider, not from assay-based typing. The study at large found these results: Clinical and demographic metadata were provided uncurated, with the amount varying by source and participant.

TCRbeta CDR3 regions were amplified from genomic DNA by means of the immunoSEQ Assay, a bias-controlled multiplex PCR. The paper's data handling went like this. The number of nucleated cells in each sample was estimated from the amplification of reference gene primers within the assay. Sequence reads were collapsed and filtered to measure the absolute abundance of every unique TCRbeta CDR3 rearrangement. For each sample, productive Simpson clonality was calculated as the square root of Simpson's diversity index across productive rearrangements. TCRdb retrieved this table from immuneACCESS and kept in-frame rearrangements only. Not all clones are present; in checked studies, unresolved V genes account for under half, and no reason is known for the remainder. The DNA gave D and trimming, while V, J and clone size come from that table. Within this sample are some 260,000 clones, with 88% of them counted one time only. Roughly 0.8% of the sample is in the top ten clones.

The chain is made from TRBV27 and TRBJ2-7, and possibly TRBD1, on 5 matching bases. This receptor was identified in a woman in her thirties with acute or convalescent COVID-19. Sequencing was done on a sample of peripheral blood. The encoded CDR3 is CASSGRDSFYEQYF. The sequenced DNA is TGTGCCAGCAGTGGGCGAGACAGCTTCTACGAGCAGTACTTC.